These 8 T cell receptor beta chains were all obtained from the same sample, sequenced in a study of human CD8 memory T cell subsets. The study classified TPEX cells as CCR7+ PD-1+ TIGIT+ early memory CD8+ T cells bearing exhausted-like traits. The authors made TCR beta libraries using UMI-labeled 5' RACE. Following a re-call of the 5' RACE reads, TCRdb has one entry per CDR3 protein and lacks DNA. The listing records 9,500 to 12,000 distinct CDR3 sequences. Input material: CD8+ T cells from PBMCs. The source is a human donor in good health.

This chain uses TRBV4-1 with TRBJ1-2. Per the germline V gene, CDR1 is MGHRA and CDR2 is YSYEKL. CDR3 length: 15 residues. The CDR3 sequence: CASSPSSQANYGYTF.

The chain combines TRBV4-3 with TRBJ2-2; TCRdb's D call, TRBD1, is unchecked because there is no DNA. The CDR3 extends over 13 amino acids. Germline CDR1 and CDR2: LGHNA and YSLEER. The CDR3: CASSQGVPGELFF.

The chain has TRBV21-1 and TRBJ2-3; lacking DNA, the TRBD1 call made by TCRdb goes unchecked. TRBV21-1 is given as a pseudogene. This CDR3 has 13 amino acids. This chain's CDR3 is CARKGVGTDTQYF.

This chain joins TRBV29-1 and TRBJ2-2; the TCRdb call, TRBD1, lacks DNA for checking. Germline V gives CDR1 SQVTM, CDR2 ANQGSEA. This CDR3 contains 17 residues. CDR3 amino acids: CSVEETGTGDATGELFF.

This chain joins TRBV5-6 and TRBJ1-2; the TCRdb D gene call, TRBD1, has no DNA to confirm it. Germline CDR1 and CDR2: SGHDT and YYEEEE. This CDR3 is 14 amino acids long. The CDR3 loop reads CASSPGQVGYGYTF.

The chain couples TRBV20-1 to TRBJ2-4; the D call of TRBD1 rests on TCRdb alone, since no DNA is present to check it. The CDR3 sequence is 15 residues long. The germline CDR1 and CDR2 sequences are DFQATT and SNEGSKA (reference sequence). The chain's CDR3 is CSFTGPSGAENIQYF.

This clonotype is deemed medium-sized by its frequency. This sequence joins TRBV7-9 and TRBJ2-1; TCRdb's D gene call, TRBD1, goes unchecked for lack of DNA. This CDR3 is built from 16 residues. Germline V gene lookup returns CDR1 SEHNR and CDR2 FQNEAQ (reference sequence). CDR3 sequence: CASSVARDRADNEQFF.

The genes are TRBV29-1 and TRBJ2-7; TCRdb gives TRBD1 as the D gene, but with no DNA this cannot be confirmed. The CDR3 sequence is 15 residues long. Germline CDR1 reads SQVTM; CDR2 reads ANQGSEA. The CDR3 sequence is CSVEGGTGGIYEQYF.